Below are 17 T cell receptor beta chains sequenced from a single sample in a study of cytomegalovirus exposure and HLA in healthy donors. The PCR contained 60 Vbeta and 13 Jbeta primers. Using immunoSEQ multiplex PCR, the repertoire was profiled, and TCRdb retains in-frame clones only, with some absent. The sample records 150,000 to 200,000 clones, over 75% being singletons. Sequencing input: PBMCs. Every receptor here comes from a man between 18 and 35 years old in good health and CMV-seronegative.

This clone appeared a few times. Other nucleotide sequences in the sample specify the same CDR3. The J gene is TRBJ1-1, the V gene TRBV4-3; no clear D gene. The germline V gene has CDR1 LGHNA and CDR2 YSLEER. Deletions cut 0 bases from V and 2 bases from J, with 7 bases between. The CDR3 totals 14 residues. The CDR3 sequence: CASSQERGNTEAFF. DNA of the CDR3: TGCGCCAGCAGCCAAGAACGGGGAAACACTGAAGCTTTCTTT.

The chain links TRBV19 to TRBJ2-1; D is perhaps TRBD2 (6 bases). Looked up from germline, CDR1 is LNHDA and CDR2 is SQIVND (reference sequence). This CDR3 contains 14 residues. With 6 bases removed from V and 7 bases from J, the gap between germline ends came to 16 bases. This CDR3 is CASRWRALPNEQFF. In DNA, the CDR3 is TGTGCCAGTAGGTGGAGGGCTCTACCTAATGAGCAGTTCTTC.

Here the CDR3 DNA reads TGTGCCAGCAGCTCTCCCCCCGGGACAAATGACGGTAATTCACCCCTCCACTTT. Translated: CASSSPPGTNDGNSPLHF. This chain connects TRBV7-9 to TRBJ1-6; D may be TRBD1 (6 bases). Trimming shortened V by 4 bases and J by 6 bases, and 22 bases separated the two germline ends. Germline lookup yields CDR1 SEHNR and CDR2 FQNEAQ (reference sequence). The CDR3 covers 18 residues. The whole variable domain, filled in from reference TRBV7-9 and TRBJ1-6, reads DTGVSQNPRHKITKRGQNVTFRCDPISEHNRLYWYRQTLGQGPEFLTYFQNEAQLEKSRLLSDRFSAERPKGSFSTLEIQRTEQGDSAMYLCASSSPPGTNDGNSPLHFGNGTRLTVT.

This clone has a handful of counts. CDR3 nucleotide sequence: TGTGCCAGCAGTGATACAGGGGATGGCTATGGCTACACCTTC. Translated, it gives CASSDTGDGYGYTF. V and J are TRBV2 and TRBJ1-2; 7 nucleotides match TRBD1. CDR3 length equals 14 residues. Germline values: CDR1 SNHLY, CDR2 FYNNEI. The V and J ends lost 3 bases and 4 bases, in that order; junction bases with no gene match: 5.

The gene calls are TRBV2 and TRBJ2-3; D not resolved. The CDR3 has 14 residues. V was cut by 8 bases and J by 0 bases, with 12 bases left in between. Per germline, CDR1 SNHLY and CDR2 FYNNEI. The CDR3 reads CASLTQTSTDTQYF. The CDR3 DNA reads TGTGCCAGCCTGACTCAAACAAGCACAGATACGCAGTATTTT.

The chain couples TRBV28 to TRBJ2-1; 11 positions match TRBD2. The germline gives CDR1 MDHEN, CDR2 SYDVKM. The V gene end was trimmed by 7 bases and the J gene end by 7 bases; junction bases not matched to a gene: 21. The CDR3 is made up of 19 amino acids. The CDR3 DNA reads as TGTGCCAGCAAACGGCCGGGACTAGCGGTTTTGTCCCCACTTAATGAGCAGTTCTTC. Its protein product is CASKRPGLAVLSPLNEQFF. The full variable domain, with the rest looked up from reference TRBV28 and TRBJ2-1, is DVKVTQSSRYLVKRTGEKVFLECVQDMDHENMFWYRQDPGLGLRLIYFSYDVKMKEKGDIPEGYSVSREKKERFSLILESASTNQTSMYLCASKRPGLAVLSPLNEQFFGPGTRLTVL.

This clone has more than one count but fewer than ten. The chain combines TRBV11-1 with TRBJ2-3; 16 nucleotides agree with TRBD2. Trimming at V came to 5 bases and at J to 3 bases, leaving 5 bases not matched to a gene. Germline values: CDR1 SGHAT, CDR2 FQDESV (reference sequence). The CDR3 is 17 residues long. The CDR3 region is CASSPGLAGGITDTQYF. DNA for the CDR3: TGTGCCAGCAGCCCGGGACTAGCGGGAGGGATAACAGATACGCAGTATTTT.

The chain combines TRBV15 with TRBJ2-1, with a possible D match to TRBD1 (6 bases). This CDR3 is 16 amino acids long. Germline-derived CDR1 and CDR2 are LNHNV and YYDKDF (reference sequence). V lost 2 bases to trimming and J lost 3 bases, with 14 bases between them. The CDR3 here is CATSRPNQGLYNEQFF. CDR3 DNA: TGTGCCACCAGCAGACCCAACCAGGGGCTCTACAATGAGCAGTTCTTC.

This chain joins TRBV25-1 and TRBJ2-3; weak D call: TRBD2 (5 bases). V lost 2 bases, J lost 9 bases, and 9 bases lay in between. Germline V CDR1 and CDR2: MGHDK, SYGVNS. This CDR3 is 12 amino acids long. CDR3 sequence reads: CASSERGETQYF. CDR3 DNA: TGTGCCAGCAGTGAACGGGGAGAGACGCAGTATTTT.

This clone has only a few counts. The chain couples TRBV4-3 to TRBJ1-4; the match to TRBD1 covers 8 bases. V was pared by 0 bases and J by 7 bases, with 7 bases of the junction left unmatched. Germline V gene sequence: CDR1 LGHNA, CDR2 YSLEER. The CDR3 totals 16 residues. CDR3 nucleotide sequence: TGCGCCAGCAGCCAAGAGGGGGCAGGGGGCGTTGAAAAACTGTTTTTT. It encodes CASSQEGAGGVEKLFF.

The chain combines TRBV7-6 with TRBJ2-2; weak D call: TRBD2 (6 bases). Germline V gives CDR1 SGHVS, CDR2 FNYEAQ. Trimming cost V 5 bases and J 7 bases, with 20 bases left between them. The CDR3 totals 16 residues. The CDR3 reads CASSRAPPLGGGELFF. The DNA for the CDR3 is TGTGCCAGCAGCCGAGCACCCCCCCTGGGGGGCGGGGAGCTGTTTTTT. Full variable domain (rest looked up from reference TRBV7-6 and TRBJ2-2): GAGVSQSPRYKVTKRGQDVALRCDPISGHVSLYWYRQALGQGPEFLTYFNYEAQQDKSGLPNDRFSAERPEGSISTLTIQRTEQRDSAMYRCASSRAPPLGGGELFFGEGSRLTVL.

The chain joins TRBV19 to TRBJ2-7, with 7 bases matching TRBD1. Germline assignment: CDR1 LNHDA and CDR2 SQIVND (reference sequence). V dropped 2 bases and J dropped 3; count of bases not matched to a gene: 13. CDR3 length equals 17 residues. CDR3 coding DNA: TGTGCCAGTAGTATACAGGCTCCGGGACAGTATATCTACGAGCAGTACTTC. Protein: CASSIQAPGQYIYEQYF.

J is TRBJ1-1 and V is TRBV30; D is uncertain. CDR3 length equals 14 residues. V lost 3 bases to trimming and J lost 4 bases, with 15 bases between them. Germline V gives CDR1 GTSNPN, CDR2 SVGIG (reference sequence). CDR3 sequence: CAWSARRSGTEAFF. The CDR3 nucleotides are TGTGCCTGGAGCGCCCGACGGTCGGGCACTGAAGCTTTCTTT.

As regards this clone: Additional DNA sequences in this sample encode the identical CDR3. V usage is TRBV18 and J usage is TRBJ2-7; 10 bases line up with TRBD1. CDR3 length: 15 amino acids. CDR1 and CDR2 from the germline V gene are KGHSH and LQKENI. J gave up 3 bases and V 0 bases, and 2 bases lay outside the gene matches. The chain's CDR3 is CASSPPGTGVYEQYF. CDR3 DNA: TGTGCCAGCTCACCACCCGGGACAGGGGTCTACGAGCAGTACTTC.

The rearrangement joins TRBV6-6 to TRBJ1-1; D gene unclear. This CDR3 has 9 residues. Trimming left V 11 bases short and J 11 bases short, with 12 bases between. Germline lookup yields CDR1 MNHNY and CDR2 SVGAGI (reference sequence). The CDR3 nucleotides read TGTGCCTGCGGGGAGTTCGCTTTCTTT. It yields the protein CACGEFAFF.

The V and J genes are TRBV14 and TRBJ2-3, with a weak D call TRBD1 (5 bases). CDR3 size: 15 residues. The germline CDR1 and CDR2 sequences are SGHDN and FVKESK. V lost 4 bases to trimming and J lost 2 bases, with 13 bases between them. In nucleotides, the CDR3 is TGTGCCAGCAGCCTGCAGGGCCCGATCACAGATACGCAGTATTTT. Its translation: CASSLQGPITDTQYF.

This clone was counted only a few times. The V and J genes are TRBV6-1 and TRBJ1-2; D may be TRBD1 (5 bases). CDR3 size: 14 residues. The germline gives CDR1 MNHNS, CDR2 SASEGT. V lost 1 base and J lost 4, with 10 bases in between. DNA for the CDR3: TGTGCCAGCAGTGAAGGCTCGGGGGGCTATGGCTACACCTTC. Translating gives CASSEGSGGYGYTF.